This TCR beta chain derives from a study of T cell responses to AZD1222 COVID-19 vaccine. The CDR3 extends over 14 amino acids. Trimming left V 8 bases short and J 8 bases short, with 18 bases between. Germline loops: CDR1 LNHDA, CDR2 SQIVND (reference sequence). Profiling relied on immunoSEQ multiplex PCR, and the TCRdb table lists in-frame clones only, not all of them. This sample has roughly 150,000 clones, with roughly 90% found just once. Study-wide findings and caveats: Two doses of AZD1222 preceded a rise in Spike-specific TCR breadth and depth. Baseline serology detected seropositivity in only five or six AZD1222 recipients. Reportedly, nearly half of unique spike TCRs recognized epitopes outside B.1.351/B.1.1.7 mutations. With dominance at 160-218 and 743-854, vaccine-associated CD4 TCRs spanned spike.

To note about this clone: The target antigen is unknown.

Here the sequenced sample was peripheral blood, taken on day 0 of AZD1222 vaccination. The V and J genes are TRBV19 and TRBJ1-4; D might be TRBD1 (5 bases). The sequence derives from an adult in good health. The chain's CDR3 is CASSYGTKGEKLFF. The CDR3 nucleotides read TGTGCCAGTTCCTACGGGACGAAGGGCGAAAAACTGTTTTTT.